This record covers a single TCR beta chain. Its antigen is as yet unknown. This specimen belongs to a study of lymphopenia after photon versus proton radiotherapy. Regarding the study as a whole: Proton therapy kept repertoires fairly stable, unlike photons, which gained effector/memory cells.

The method was immunoSEQ multiplex PCR; TCRdb's version includes in-frame clones alone and lacks a portion of them. The repertoire consists of about 65,000 clones, with more than 75% occurring once and the leading ten covering 10% to 13%. The germline V gene encodes CDR1 ENHRY and CDR2 SYGVKD. The V gene lost 8 bases and the J gene lost 6 bases, with 14 bases spanning the gap. This CDR3 is built from 12 residues. Sequencing used peripheral blood, obtained from a patient treated with proton-based radiotherapy. The rearrangement links TRBV10-3 to TRBJ2-7; D is tentatively TRBD1 or TRBD2 (7 bases each). This TCR was sampled from a man older than 75 with esophageal cancer. The CDR3: CAIQGGVGEQYF. As DNA, the CDR3 is TGTGCCATCCAGGGGGGGGTAGGCGAGCAGTACTTC.